This T cell receptor beta chain was sequenced in a study of shared clonotypes between healthy human individuals. Sorted-subset replicate PCRs used 200 to 250 ng DNA, approximately 27,000 T cell genomes. Sequencing used immunoSEQ multiplex PCR; TCRdb keeps in-frame clones, though not all of them. The data hold some 1.1 million clones, with 60% to 85% observed a single time. The V end was cut by 0 bases, the J end by 5 bases, with 11 bases between. CDR3 size: 14 residues. The germline gives CDR1 MNHEY, CDR2 SVGAGI. A note on this clone: No antigen is known for it.

Findings and limits, study-wide: Genetic and exposure-history diversity was limited by the few donors.

Sequencing was done on a sample of memory CD4+ T cells from PBMCs. The subset: CD45RA-negative fraction. The gene calls are TRBV6-5 and TRBJ2-7; D perhaps matches TRBD1 (5 bases). This TCR was sampled from a man in his late teens or twenties in good health. Some clones in this sample may be carry-over from other donors' samples. The CDR3 protein is CASSYSSRVHEQYF. CDR3 nucleotides: TGTGCCAGCAGTTACTCGAGCAGGGTCCACGAGCAGTACTTC.